Listed below are T cell receptor beta chains from one sample, sequenced in a study of shared clonotypes between healthy human individuals. The data were produced by immunoSEQ multiplex PCR, yet TCRdb's version contains in-frame clones alone and is incomplete. The sample holds around 510,000 clones, around 96% seen once. The source material was naive CD4+ T cells sorted from blood. The receptors were sampled from a woman in her twenties or thirties in good health. CDR3s leave out the opening cysteine and the closing phenylalanine or tryptophan. The D gene is left open where the match is weak.

>13|TRBV6-5|-|TRBJ2-2
ASSYSYSNTGELF
>14|TRBV6-5|TRBD2|TRBJ2-1
ASSYSGTSGNNEQF
>11|TRBV28|-|TRBJ1-2
ASSLPGHFGYT
>17|TRBV9|-|TRBJ1-3
ASSVGLWGRKSSGNTIY
>9|TRBV2|-|TRBJ2-1
ASSVTYEQF
>13|TRBV2|-|TRBJ2-2
ASSATGSDTGELF
>11|TRBV2|-|TRBJ1-1
ASSGHRAGEAF
>13|TRBV6-5|-|TRBJ2-1
ASSFRDSSYNEQF
>9|TRBV29-1|-|-
SARDSYEQY
>13|TRBV4-1|TRBD1|TRBJ1-6
ASSPWTGDNSPLH
>15|TRBV4-1|-|TRBJ2-3
ASSPEFRGATADTQY
>15|TRBV10-1|TRBD2|TRBJ2-1
ASSVVPAGGGMNEQF
>10|TRBV5-5|-|TRBJ2-7
ASSGDFYEQY
>14|TRBV18|-|TRBJ1-5
ASSLGQIASNQPQH
>10|TRBV29-1|-|TRBJ1-2
SVDGQNYGYT
>12|TRBV7-9|-|TRBJ1-4
ASSLNELGEKLF
>16|TRBV28|-|TRBJ1-3
ASSSFYAAGSSGNTIY
>14|TRBV28|-|TRBJ1-1
ASSLPSGVVVFEAF
>9|TRBV5-6|-|TRBJ1-2
ASSLEFGYT
>13|TRBV4-1|-|TRBJ1-5
ASSQDLGSWAPQH
>9|TRBV21-1|-|TRBJ2-1
ASSKGNEQF
>11|TRBV18|-|TRBJ2-7
ASSPGASYEQY
>11|TRBV28|-|TRBJ1-2
ASSLSINYGYT
>12|TRBV14|-|TRBJ2-1
ASSQDRGGNEQF
>13|TRBV7-2|TRBD2|-
ASSLDNAGGREQY
>16|TRBV4-1|-|TRBJ1-5
ASSQVRGGGWSNQPQH
>13|TRBV6-5|TRBD1|TRBJ1-1
ASSTTGRAGTEAF
>13|TRBV5-4|-|TRBJ2-7
ASSLKPSVTYEQY
>12|TRBV27|-|TRBJ2-1
ASSKAGDYHEQF
>12|TRBV9|TRBD1|TRBJ2-7
ASSLGTAPAEQY
>10|TRBV29-1|TRBD1|TRBJ2-7
SVAGTGHEQY
>13|TRBV18|TRBD2|TRBJ2-7
ASSIGTSSLYEQY
>12|TRBV6-5|-|TRBJ2-3
ASSYSILKDTQY
>12|TRBV11-3|-|TRBJ2-5
ASSLGGRQETQY
>15|TRBV11-2|TRBD2|TRBJ2-5
ASSPRLAAKSLETQY
>12|TRBV5-1|-|TRBJ2-7
ASSTDTNSYEQY
>10|TRBV5-8|-|TRBJ2-7
ASSFLGIGQY
>11|TRBV6-5|-|-
ASSYTWAYEQY